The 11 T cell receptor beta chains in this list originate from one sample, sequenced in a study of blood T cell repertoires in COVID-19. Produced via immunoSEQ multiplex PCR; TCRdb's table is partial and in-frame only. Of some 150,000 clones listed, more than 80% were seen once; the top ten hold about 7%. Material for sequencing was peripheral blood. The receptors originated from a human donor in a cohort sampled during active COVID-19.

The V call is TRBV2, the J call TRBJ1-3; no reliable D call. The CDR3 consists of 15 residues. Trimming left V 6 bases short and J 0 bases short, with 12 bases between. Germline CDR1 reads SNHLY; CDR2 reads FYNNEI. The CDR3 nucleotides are TGTGCCAGCAGCGGCGGCTCGAGCTCTGGAAACACCATATATTTT. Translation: CASSGGSSSGNTIYF.

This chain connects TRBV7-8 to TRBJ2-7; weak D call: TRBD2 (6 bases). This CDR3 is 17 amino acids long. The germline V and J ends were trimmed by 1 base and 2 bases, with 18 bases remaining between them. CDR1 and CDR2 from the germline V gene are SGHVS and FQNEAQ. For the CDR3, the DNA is TGTGCCAGCAGCTTAGTCGGTCGCGGGGCGCTCACCTACGAGCAGTACTTC. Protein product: CASSLVGRGALTYEQYF.

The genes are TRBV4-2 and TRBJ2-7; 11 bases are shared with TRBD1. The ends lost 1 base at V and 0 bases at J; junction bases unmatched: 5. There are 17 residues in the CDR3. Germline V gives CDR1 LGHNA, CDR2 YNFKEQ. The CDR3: CASSQGTGGAVSYEQYF. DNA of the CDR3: TGTGCCAGCAGCCAAGGGACAGGGGGCGCGGTCTCCTACGAGCAGTACTTC.

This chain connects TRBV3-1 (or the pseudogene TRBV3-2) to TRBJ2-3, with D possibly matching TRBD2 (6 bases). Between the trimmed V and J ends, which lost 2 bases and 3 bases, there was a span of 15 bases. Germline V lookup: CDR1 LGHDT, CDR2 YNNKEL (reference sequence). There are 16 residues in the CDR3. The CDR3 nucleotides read TGTGCCAGCAGCCAACTGTTCGGGGGACGAACAGATACGCAGTATTTT. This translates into CASSQLFGGRTDTQYF.

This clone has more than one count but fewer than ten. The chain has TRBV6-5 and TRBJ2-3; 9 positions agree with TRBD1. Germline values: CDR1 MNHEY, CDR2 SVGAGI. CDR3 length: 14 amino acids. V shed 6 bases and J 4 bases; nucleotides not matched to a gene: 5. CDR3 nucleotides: TGTGCCAGCAGGGACAGGGGTCCCCCAGATACGCAGTATTTT. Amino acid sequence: CASRDRGPPDTQYF.

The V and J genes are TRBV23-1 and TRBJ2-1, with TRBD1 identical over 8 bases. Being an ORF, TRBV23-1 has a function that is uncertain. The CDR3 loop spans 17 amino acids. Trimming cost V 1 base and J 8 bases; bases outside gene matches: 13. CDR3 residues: CASSQFWGDRPLDEQFF. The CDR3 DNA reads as TGCGCCAGCAGTCAATTCTGGGGGGACAGGCCTTTAGATGAGCAGTTCTTC.

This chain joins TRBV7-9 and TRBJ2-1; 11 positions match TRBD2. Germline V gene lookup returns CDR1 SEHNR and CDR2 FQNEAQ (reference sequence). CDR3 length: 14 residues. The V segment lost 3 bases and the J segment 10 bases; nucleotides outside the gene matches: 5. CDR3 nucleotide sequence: TGTGCCAGCAGCTTTTTTCGACTAGCGGGGGAGCAGTTCTTC. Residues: CASSFFRLAGEQFF.

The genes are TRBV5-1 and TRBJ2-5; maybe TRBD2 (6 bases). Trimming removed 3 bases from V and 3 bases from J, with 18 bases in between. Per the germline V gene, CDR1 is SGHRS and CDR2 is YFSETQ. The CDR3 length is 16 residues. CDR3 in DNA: TGCGCCAGCAGCTCGTTGGGGGGACGGATAGAAGAGACCCAGTACTTC. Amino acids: CASSSLGGRIEETQYF.

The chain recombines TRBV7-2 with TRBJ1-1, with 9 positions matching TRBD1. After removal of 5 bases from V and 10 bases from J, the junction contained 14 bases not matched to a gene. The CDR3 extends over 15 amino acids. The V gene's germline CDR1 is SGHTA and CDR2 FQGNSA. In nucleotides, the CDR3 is TGTGCCAGCAGCCACCTGGGCTTGGGACAGGGAAGAGCTTTCTTT. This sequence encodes CASSHLGLGQGRAFF. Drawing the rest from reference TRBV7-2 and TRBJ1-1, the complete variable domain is GAGVSQSPSNKVTEKGKDVELRCDPISGHTALYWYRQSLGQGLEFLIYFQGNSAPDKSGLPSDRFSAERTGGSVSTLTIQRTQQEDSAVYLCASSHLGLGQGRAFFGQGTRLTVV.

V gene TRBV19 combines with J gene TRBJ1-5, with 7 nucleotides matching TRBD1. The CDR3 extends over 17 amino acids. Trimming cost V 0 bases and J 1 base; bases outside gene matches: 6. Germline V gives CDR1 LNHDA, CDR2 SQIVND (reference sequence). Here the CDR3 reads CASSIDLVRGSNQPQHF. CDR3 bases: TGTGCCAGTAGTATAGATCTTGTCAGGGGGAGCAATCAGCCCCAGCATTTT. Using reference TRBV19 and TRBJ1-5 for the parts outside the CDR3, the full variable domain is DGGITQSPKYLFRKEGQNVTLSCEQNLNHDAMYWYRQDPGQGLRLIYYSQIVNDFQKGDIAEGYSVSREKKESFPLTVTSAQKNPTAFYLCASSIDLVRGSNQPQHFGDGTRLSIL.

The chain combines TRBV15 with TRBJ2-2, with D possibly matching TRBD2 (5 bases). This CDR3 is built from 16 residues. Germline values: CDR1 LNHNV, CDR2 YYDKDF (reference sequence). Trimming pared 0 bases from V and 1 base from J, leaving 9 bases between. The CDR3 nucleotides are TGTGCCACCAGCAGAGACGGGCGGGTGAACACCGGGGAGCTGTTTTTT. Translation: CATSRDGRVNTGELFF. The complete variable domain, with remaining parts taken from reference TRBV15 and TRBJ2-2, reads DAMVIQNPRYQVTQFGKPVTLSCSQTLNHNVMYWYQQKSSQAPKLLFHYYDKDFNNEADTPDNFQSRRPNTSFCFLDIRSPGLGDTAMYLCATSRDGRVNTGELFFGEGSRLTVL.